The present TCR delta chain was sequenced within a study of gamma-delta T cells after stem cell transplantation. With regard to this clone: This sample includes further DNA sequences coding for the same CDR3.

TCRdb reran clone calling via CATT on the RT-PCR reads. The sample shows more than 1,500 delta-chain clones, 30% to 35% of them seen only once. CDR1 is GEAIGNYY, CDR2 EKD, per germline. The V end lost 0 bases, the J end lost 0 bases, and 22 bases lay between the germline ends. The CDR3 spans 19 residues. V and J are TRDV2 and TRDJ1; maybe TRDD3 (6 bases). The source of this sequence is a human donor. It is not recorded whose cells these are; they may come from a transplant donor. The sequenced sample consisted of gamma-delta T cells. CDR3 protein: CACDTVGTGITLDTDKLIF. CDR3 nucleotide sequence: TGTGCCTGTGACACCGTTGGCACTGGGATAACACTCGACACCGATAAACTCATCTTT.